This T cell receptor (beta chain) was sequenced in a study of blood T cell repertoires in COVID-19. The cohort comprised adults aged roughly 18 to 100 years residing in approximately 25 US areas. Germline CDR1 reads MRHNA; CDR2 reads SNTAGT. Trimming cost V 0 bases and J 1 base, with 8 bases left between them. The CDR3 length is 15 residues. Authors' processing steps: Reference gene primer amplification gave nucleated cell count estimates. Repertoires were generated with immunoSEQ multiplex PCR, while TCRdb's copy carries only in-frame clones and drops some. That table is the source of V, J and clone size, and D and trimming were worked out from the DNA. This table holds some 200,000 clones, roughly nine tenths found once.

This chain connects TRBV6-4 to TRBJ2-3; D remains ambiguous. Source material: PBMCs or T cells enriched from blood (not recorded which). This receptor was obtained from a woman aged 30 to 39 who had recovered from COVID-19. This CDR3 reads CASSDSEAGTDTQYF. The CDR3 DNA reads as TGTGCCAGCAGTGACTCAGAGGCAGGCACAGATACGCAGTATTTT.